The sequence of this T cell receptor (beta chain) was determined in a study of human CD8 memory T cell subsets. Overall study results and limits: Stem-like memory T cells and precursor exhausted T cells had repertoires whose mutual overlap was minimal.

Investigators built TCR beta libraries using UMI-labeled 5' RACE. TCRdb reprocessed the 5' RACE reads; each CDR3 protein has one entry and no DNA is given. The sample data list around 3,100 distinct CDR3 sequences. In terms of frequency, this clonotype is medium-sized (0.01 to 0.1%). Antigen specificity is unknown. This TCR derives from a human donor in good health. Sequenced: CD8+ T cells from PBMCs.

The CDR3 sequence is CAIRESGDRLGNEQFF. V gene TRBV10-3 combines with J gene TRBJ2-1; checking the TCRdb D call of TRBD1 is not possible without DNA. The germline gives CDR1 ENHRY, CDR2 SYGVKD. The CDR3 runs to 16 residues.